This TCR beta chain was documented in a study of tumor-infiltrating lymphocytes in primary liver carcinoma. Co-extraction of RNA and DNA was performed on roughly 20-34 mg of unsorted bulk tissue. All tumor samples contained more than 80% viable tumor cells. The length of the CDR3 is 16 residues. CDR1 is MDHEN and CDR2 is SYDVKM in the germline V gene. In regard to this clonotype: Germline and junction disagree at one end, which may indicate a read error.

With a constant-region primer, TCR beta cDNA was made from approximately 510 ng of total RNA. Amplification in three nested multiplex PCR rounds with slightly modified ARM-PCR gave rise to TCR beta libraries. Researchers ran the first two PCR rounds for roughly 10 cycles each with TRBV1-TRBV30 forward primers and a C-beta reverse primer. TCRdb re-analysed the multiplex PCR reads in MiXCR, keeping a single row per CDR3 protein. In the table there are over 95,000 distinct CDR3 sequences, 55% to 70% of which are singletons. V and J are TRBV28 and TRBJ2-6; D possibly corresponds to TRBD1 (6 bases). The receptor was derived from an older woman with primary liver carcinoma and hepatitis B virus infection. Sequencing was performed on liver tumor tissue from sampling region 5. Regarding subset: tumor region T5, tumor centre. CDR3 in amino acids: CASRPTGYSGTNVLTF. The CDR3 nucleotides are TGTGCCAGCAGACCCACAGGGTACTCTGGGACCAACGTCCTGACTTTC. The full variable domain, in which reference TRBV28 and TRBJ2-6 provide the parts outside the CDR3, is DVKVTQSSRYLVKRTGEKVFLECVQDMDHENMFWYRQDPGLGLRLIYFSYDVKMKEKGDIPEGYSVSREKKERFSLILESASTNQTSMYLCASRPTGYSGTNVLTFGAGSRLTVL.